Listed below are T cell receptor beta chains from one sample, sequenced in a study of T cells after yellow fever vaccination. MiXCR was run by TCRdb on the 5' RACE reads, yielding one entry per CDR3 protein. Found here are 160,000 or so distinct CDR3 sequences, around 7% of them singletons; the top ten hold around 2.3%. The sample was CD4+ T cells sorted from PBMCs, taken more than 4 days after the first yellow fever vaccination. The receptors come from a man aged 18 to 35 who received the YFV17D yellow fever vaccine. The CDR3 runs from the conserved cysteine through the conserved F or W. Each record gives: D gene, V gene, clone size, J gene, CDR3 protein, CDR3 DNA. D genes are given only for firm matches. Clone size is shown for a subset of rows, as once, few, many or a class of expanded clone.

>.|TRBV9|many|TRBJ2-1
CASSVAPGVDEQFF
TGTGCCAGCAGCGTAGCCCCAGGGGTGGATGAGCAGTTCTTC
>.|TRBV7-3|many|TRBJ2-2
CASSKDQGFGELFF
TGTGCCAGCAGCAAGGACCAGGGGTTCGGGGAGCTGTTTTTT
>TRBD1|TRBV4-2|many|TRBJ1-2
CASSPDRANYGYTF
TGTGCCAGCAGCCCGGACAGGGCTAACTATGGCTACACCTTC
>.|TRBV20-1|.|TRBJ1-1
CSARAGSKNTEAFF
TGCAGTGCTAGAGCTGGCTCAAAGAACACTGAAGCTTTCTTT
>.|TRBV6-5|.|TRBJ1-2
CASSYGGRPNYGYTF
TGTGCCAGCAGTTACGGAGGAAGACCTAACTATGGCTACACCTTC
>TRBD2|TRBV5-6|many|TRBJ2-5
CASSSFLTSGGFELETQYF
TGTGCCAGCAGCTCCTTTTTGACTAGCGGGGGGTTCGAGTTGGAGACCCAGTACTTC
>.|TRBV28|.|TRBJ1-2
CASTTRRIYAYTF
TGTGCCAGCACTACACGGCGGATTTATGCCTACACCTTC
>TRBD1|TRBV6-5|few|TRBJ1-1
CASSPTDRGSTEAFF
TGTGCCAGCAGTCCTACGGACAGGGGGAGCACTGAAGCTTTCTTT
>.|TRBV7-2|many|TRBJ2-1
CASSFGSLFGIEQFF
TGTGCCAGCAGCTTCGGCTCCCTGTTCGGAATTGAGCAGTTCTTC
>.|TRBV20-1|.|TRBJ2-2
CSAGGTDQGINTGELFF
TGCAGTGCTGGGGGGACAGACCAGGGTATAAACACCGGGGAGCTGTTTTTT
>.|TRBV9|many|TRBJ1-1
CASSGQGTGITEAFF
TGTGCCAGCAGCGGCCAGGGAACAGGTATCACTGAAGCTTTCTTT